One and the same sample provided the 15 T cell receptor beta chains below, sequenced in a study of CD8 T cells in ankylosing spondylitis (dated by TCRdb to about 2017). The investigation overall reported the following: A TCR beta motif made up of under ten highly homologous amino acid variants appeared to be characteristic of blood from ankylosing spondylitis patients.

Libraries came from 5' RACE. The listed sequencing device is Illumina HiSeq 2500. TCRdb reprocessing: public reads trimmed at Q25 with fastp, clones called with MiXCR, in-frame beta chains kept. CDR3 protein sequences are deduplicated, and each keeps its most common genes and DNA. The sample table shows 650,000 to 800,000 distinct CDR3 sequences, and 15% to 20% are seen once. The top ten clonotypes cover 15% to 20% of the sample. Antigens of these TCRs are unknown. Sequencing was done on a sample of blood, either unsorted or a sorted T cell fraction (not recorded which). The receptor set was obtained from a male donor with ankylosing spondylitis.

This clonotype showed up just a few times. The rearrangement joins TRBV7-9 to TRBJ1-1, with 9 nucleotides matching TRBD1. The CDR3 covers 16 residues. V was pared by 6 bases and J by 0 bases, with 8 bases of the junction left unmatched. Germline assignment: CDR1 SEHNR and CDR2 FQNEAQ (reference sequence). CDR3: CASSSPGQGMNTEAFF. The CDR3 DNA reads as TGTGCCAGCAGTTCGCCGGGACAGGGAATGAACACTGAAGCTTTCTTT. The whole variable domain, filled in from reference TRBV7-9 and TRBJ1-1, reads DTGVSQNPRHKITKRGQNVTFRCDPISEHNRLYWYRQTLGQGPEFLTYFQNEAQLEKSRLLSDRFSAERPKGSFSTLEIQRTEQGDSAMYLCASSSPGQGMNTEAFFGQGTRLTVV.

The CDR3 coding sequence is TGTGCCAGTGGCCCGGACCCCTACGAGCAGTACTTC. It translates to CASGPDPYEQYF. This chain connects TRBV19 to TRBJ2-7; D not resolved. The V end lost 8 bases, the J end lost 2 bases, and 10 bases lay between the germline ends. This CDR3 comprises 12 residues. The V gene's germline CDR1 is LNHDA and CDR2 SQIVND (reference sequence).

This CDR3 reads CSAAPVQGVYNEQFF. In DNA form, the CDR3 reads TGCAGTGCCGCCCCTGTCCAGGGGGTTTACAATGAGCAGTTCTTC. The J gene is TRBJ2-1, the V gene TRBV20-1, with 7 bases that match TRBD1. Looked up from germline, CDR1 is DFQATT and CDR2 is SNEGSKA (reference sequence). Trimming at V came to 6 bases and at J to 4 bases, leaving 12 bases not matched to a gene. The CDR3 totals 15 residues.

This chain connects TRBV4-1 to TRBJ1-1, with TRBD1 matching 7 bases. V dropped 3 bases and J dropped 5; count of bases not matched to a gene: 6. This CDR3 contains 14 residues. The V gene's germline CDR1 is MGHRA and CDR2 YSYEKL. The CDR3 here is CASSQGQIGTEAFF. DNA of the CDR3: TGCGCCAGCAGCCAGGGACAGATTGGGACTGAAGCTTTCTTT.

This chain joins TRBV6-1 and TRBJ1-2; D gene uncertain. The CDR3 loop spans 11 amino acids. V gave up 3 bases and J gave up 7 bases, with 6 bases separating them. Germline CDR1 is MNHNS and CDR2 is SASEGT. DNA for the CDR3: TGTGCCAGCAGTGATAAAGGTGGCTACACCTTC. This encodes CASSDKGGYTF.

J is TRBJ2-5 and V is TRBV4-1; maybe TRBD2 (5 bases). The length of the CDR3 is 15 residues. Trimming shortened V by 1 base and J by 5 bases, and 14 bases separated the two germline ends. CDR1 and CDR2 (germline): MGHRA, YSYEKL. CDR3 DNA sequence: TGCGCCAGCAGCCAAGGGGTAGGAGGACGGGAGACCCAGTACTTC. Protein sequence: CASSQGVGGRETQYF.

The rearrangement joins TRBV12-3 or TRBV12-4 to TRBJ2-3; 10 nucleotides line up with TRBD2. The CDR3 extends over 15 amino acids. The ends lost 8 bases at V and 1 base at J; junction bases unmatched: 6. Written as DNA, the CDR3 is TGTGCCAGCGGGGACCTAGCGGGAGGCACAGATACGCAGTATTTT. Translated: CASGDLAGGTDTQYF.

The chain recombines TRBV24-1 with TRBJ1-5; tentative D call: TRBD1 (6 bases). This CDR3 comprises 15 residues. Germline V gives CDR1 KGHDR, CDR2 SFDVKD. V was trimmed by 2 bases and J by 2 bases, leaving 9 bases between them. This chain's CDR3 is CATSDSQGRNQPQHF. CDR3 nucleotide sequence: TGTGCCACCAGTGATTCCCAGGGGCGCAATCAGCCCCAGCATTTT.

This clonotype was seen only a few times. The chain links TRBV12-3 or TRBV12-4 to TRBJ2-5; D is possibly TRBD2 (5 bases). The CDR3 runs 13 residues. V lost 6 bases and J lost 5, with 13 bases in between. CDR3 in amino acids: CASSPTSLETQYF. In DNA, the CDR3 is TGTGCCAGCAGCCCAACTAGTTTGGAGACCCAGTACTTC.

The chain employs TRBV3-1 and TRBJ1-3; D is unresolved. This CDR3 comprises 16 residues. Germline V CDR1 and CDR2: LGHDT, YNNKEL (reference sequence). V was pared by 4 bases and J by 0 bases, with 13 bases between. The CDR3 loop reads CASSPGRAYSGNTIYF. The CDR3 DNA reads TGTGCCAGCAGCCCCGGAAGAGCCTACTCTGGAAACACCATATATTTT.

CDR3 nucleotide sequence: TGCAGTGCTGTCCACCTCAGTTTTAACTATGGCTACACCTTC. Amino acid sequence: CSAVHLSFNYGYTF. The gene calls are TRBV20-1 and TRBJ1-2, with no clear D. The ends were cut back, 5 bases at V and 1 base at J, with 14 bases in the middle. The germline gives CDR1 DFQATT, CDR2 SNEGSKA (reference sequence). The CDR3 length is 14 residues.

The chain joins TRBV7-9 to TRBJ2-1, with unresolved D. The ends were cut back, 7 bases at V and 8 bases at J, with 15 bases in the middle. Germline V lookup: CDR1 SEHNR, CDR2 FQNEAQ (reference sequence). The CDR3 length is 13 residues. The CDR3 nucleotides are TGTGCCAGCACGTATAGGTTGGACGATGAGCAGTTCTTC. Amino acid sequence: CASTYRLDDEQFF.

This clonotype was found a few times. The chain has TRBV12-3 or TRBV12-4 and TRBJ1-5; 7 nucleotides match TRBD1. V lost 5 bases, J lost 5 bases, and 15 bases stayed unmatched. The CDR3 is made up of 17 amino acids. The CDR3 DNA follows: TGTGCCAGCAGTGCCAACAGGGGCCAGAACTTCCATCAGCCCCAGCATTTT. It codes for CASSANRGQNFHQPQHF.

The chain recombines TRBV20-1 with TRBJ2-7; 15 bases match TRBD2. Germline loops: CDR1 DFQATT, CDR2 SNEGSKA (reference sequence). With 6 bases clipped from V and 1 base from J, the junction kept 13 bases outside the gene matches. The CDR3 totals 18 residues. CDR3 residues: CSATAVGLAGGNSYEQYF. The CDR3 nucleotides read TGCAGTGCCACCGCCGTGGGACTAGCGGGGGGCAATTCCTACGAGCAGTACTTC.

This clonotype has a count of ten or more. The chain joins TRBV12-3 or TRBV12-4 to TRBJ1-5, with D possibly being TRBD1 (5 bases). The CDR3 is 17 residues long. Between the trimmed V and J ends, which lost 6 bases and 1 base, there was a span of 19 bases. As DNA, the CDR3 is TGTGCCAGCAGCCCGCTAGGGACGGTGGGCAGCAATCAGCCCCAGCATTTT. This encodes CASSPLGTVGSNQPQHF.